Below, 15 T cell receptor beta chains from the same sample are listed, as sequenced in a study of Ad26.COV2.S vaccination and SARS-CoV-2 variants. Noted treatment: 15 to 20 received Ad26.COV2.S at low or high dose, single or two shots; roughly five received placebo; per-sample allocation not given. Sampling occurred on day 63 after the first vaccine or placebo injection. The assay was immunoSEQ multiplex PCR, and TCRdb's table has in-frame clones only and misses some. The repertoire holds hundreds of thousands of clones, with roughly 90% as singletons. The sequenced sample was peripheral blood, obtained in a trial of Ad26.COV2.S vaccine versus placebo. These receptors all come from a person between 18 and 65 years old who received the Ad26.COV2.S COVID-19 vaccine or a placebo.

This sequence joins TRBV5-1 and TRBJ1-1, with a weak D call TRBD1 (6 bases). Trimming removed 6 bases at V and 1 base at J, with 16 bases between. The CDR3 length is 15 residues. In germline, CDR1 is SGHRS, CDR2 YFSETQ. This CDR3 reads CASKAWQGPNTEAFF. CDR3 bases: TGCGCCAGCAAGGCGTGGCAGGGGCCGAACACTGAAGCTTTCTTT.

This rearrangement joins TRBV5-4 to TRBJ2-6; 9 bases match TRBD1. Germline values: CDR1 SGHNT, CDR2 YYREEE (reference sequence). The V segment lost 7 bases and the J segment 0 bases; nucleotides outside the gene matches: 2. This CDR3 has 15 residues. CDR3 nucleotides: TGTGCCAGCTGGACAGGGGCCTCTGGGGCCAACGTCCTGACTTTC. Its translation: CASWTGASGANVLTF.

Remarks on this clone: The same CDR3 also results from other DNA sequences found in this sample. The rearrangement links TRBV5-1 to TRBJ2-1; TRBD1 is a possible D gene (6 bases). The V gene lost 4 bases and the J gene lost 0 bases, with 11 bases spanning the gap. Germline CDR1 SGHRS, CDR2 YFSETQ. The CDR3 runs 15 residues. DNA of the CDR3: TGCGCCAGCAGCCTAGGGGGAAGCTCCTACAATGAGCAGTTCTTC. Protein: CASSLGGSSYNEQFF.

This sequence joins TRBV12-5 and TRBJ2-3; no clear D gene. With 0 bases removed from V and 5 bases from J, the gap between germline ends came to 3 bases. The CDR3 length is 12 residues. Germline CDR1 is LGHNT and CDR2 is FRNRAP. This chain's CDR3 is CASGLVGDTQYF. Here the CDR3 DNA reads TGTGCTAGTGGTTTGGTAGGAGATACGCAGTATTTT.

Comments on this clone: The junction and the germline gene differ at one end; a read error may be behind it. The chain carries TRBV7-7 and TRBJ2-5, with D unresolved. The CDR3 is made up of 14 amino acids. CDR1 is SSHAT, CDR2 FNYEAQ, per germline (reference sequence). Written as DNA, the CDR3 is TGTGCTAGCAGCTCCGGTTACACCCAAGAGACCCAGTACTTC. Its translation: CASSSGYTQETQYF. Looking up the rest from reference TRBV7-7 and TRBJ2-5 gives the full variable domain: GAGVSQSPRYKVTKRGQDVTLRCDPISSHATLYWYQQALGQGPEFLTYFNYEAQPDKSGLPSDRFSAERPEGSISTLTIQRTEQRDSAMYRCASSSGYTQETQYFGPGTRLLVL.

The V call is TRBV7-2, the J call TRBJ2-7, with D perhaps being TRBD1 or TRBD2 (6 bases each). CDR1 is SGHTA and CDR2 is FQGNSA in the germline V gene. The CDR3 covers 13 residues. With 5 bases removed from V and 6 bases from J, the gap between germline ends came to 14 bases. CDR3 DNA sequence: TGTGCCAGCAGCGGGGGGCAGGGGAGCGAGCAGTACTTC. This gives the protein CASSGGQGSEQYF. The complete variable domain, with remaining parts taken from reference TRBV7-2 and TRBJ2-7, reads GAGVSQSPSNKVTEKGKDVELRCDPISGHTALYWYRQSLGQGLEFLIYFQGNSAPDKSGLPSDRFSAERTGGSVSTLTIQRTQQEDSAVYLCASSGGQGSEQYFGPGTRLTVT.

The chain employs TRBV10-2 and TRBJ1-5; no clear D gene. The CDR3 has 14 residues. The V end lost 0 bases, the J end lost 1 base, and 4 bases lay between the germline ends. CDR1 and CDR2 (germline): WSHSY, SAAADI. CDR3 amino acids: CASSESGSNQPQHF. The CDR3 DNA sequence: TGCGCCAGCAGTGAGTCAGGCAGCAATCAGCCCCAGCATTTT.

The chain couples TRBV9 to TRBJ2-5, with 10 bases matching TRBD1. The V and J ends lost 2 bases and 5 bases, in that order; junction bases with no gene match: 3. The CDR3 spans 14 residues. The germline V gene has CDR1 SGDLS and CDR2 YYNGEE. The chain's CDR3 is CASSVGQGRETQYF. The CDR3 coding sequence is TGTGCCAGCAGCGTGGGACAGGGGAGGGAGACCCAGTACTTC. Combining the CDR3 with reference TRBV9 and TRBJ2-5 gives the whole variable domain DSGVTQTPKHLITATGQRVTLRCSPRSGDLSVYWYQQSLDQGLQFLIQYYNGEERAKGNILERFSAQQFPDLHSELNLSSLELGDSALYFCASSVGQGRETQYFGPGTRLLVL.

Regarding this clone: Additional DNA sequences in this sample encode the identical CDR3. CDR3 region: CASSLATGSGANVLTF. As DNA, the CDR3 is TGTGCCAGCAGCTTAGCGACAGGGTCTGGGGCCAACGTCCTGACTTTC. This chain links TRBV7-2 with TRBJ2-6; TRBD1 matches at 7 bases. With V trimmed by 0 bases and J by 1 base, 0 bases remained unmatched. Germline V lookup: CDR1 SGHTA, CDR2 FQGNSA. This CDR3 contains 16 residues.

The V call is TRBV7-9, the J call TRBJ2-1, with 8 positions matching TRBD1. Trimming cost V 1 base and J 4 bases; bases outside gene matches: 6. Germline CDR1 is SEHNR and CDR2 is FQNEAQ (reference sequence). This CDR3 has 16 residues. The CDR3 protein is CASSLGDRTYYNEQFF. DNA of the CDR3: TGTGCCAGCAGCTTAGGGGACAGGACATATTACAATGAGCAGTTCTTC.

The V and J genes are TRBV5-1 and TRBJ2-2; D is unresolved. The V gene's germline CDR1 is SGHRS and CDR2 YFSETQ. Trimming pared 0 bases from V and 0 bases from J, leaving 9 bases between. The CDR3 extends over 16 amino acids. This CDR3 reads CASSLGTVANTGELFF. CDR3 coding DNA: TGCGCCAGCAGCTTGGGGACGGTAGCGAACACCGGGGAGCTGTTTTTT.

The genes are TRBV10-3 and TRBJ1-4; D is unresolved. Germline CDR1 reads ENHRY; CDR2 reads SYGVKD. The V and J ends lost 2 bases and 6 bases respectively, with 13 bases between them. This CDR3 contains 15 residues. In DNA, the CDR3 is TGTGCCATCAGTGAGGGCAAGGGTGCTGATGAAAAACTGTTTTTT. Translated, it gives CAISEGKGADEKLFF.

The chain employs TRBV30 and TRBJ2-3, with D hard to call. Germline V gene lookup returns CDR1 GTSNPN and CDR2 SVGIG (reference sequence). This CDR3 spans 14 amino acids. V was trimmed by 2 bases and J by 0 bases, leaving 9 bases between them. CDR3 DNA: TGTGCCTGGAGTCCGCGGAAGAGCACAGATACGCAGTATTTT. Translation gives CAWSPRKSTDTQYF.

The chain recombines TRBV6-5 with TRBJ2-1; TRBD2 is a possible D gene (6 bases). This CDR3 spans 15 amino acids. V was trimmed by 2 bases and J by 6 bases, leaving 14 bases between them. Germline loops: CDR1 MNHEY, CDR2 SVGAGI. As DNA, the CDR3 is TGTGCCAGCAGTTACGGGGACTCTCGGGGCAATGAGCAGTTCTTC. It codes for CASSYGDSRGNEQFF.

V gene TRBV5-1 combines with J gene TRBJ2-3, with D possibly matching TRBD2 (6 bases). V dropped 0 bases and J dropped 0 bases, with 8 bases sitting between them. Germline V gene data show CDR1 as SGHRS and CDR2 as YFSETQ. The CDR3 covers 15 residues. The CDR3 nucleotides are TGCGCCAGCAGCTTGGAGGCGGGGAGCACAGATACGCAGTATTTT. This translates into CASSLEAGSTDTQYF.